This T cell receptor beta chain was sequenced during a study of shared clonotypes between healthy human individuals. In the study overall: With ages of 18 to 49, the donors were a couple of women and a few men.

CD45RA+ naive and CD45RA-negative memory subsets were separated from CD4+ cells. V dropped 0 bases and J dropped 7; count of bases not matched to a gene: 10. CDR1 SGHNT and CDR2 YYREEE come from the germline V gene (reference sequence). This CDR3 region has 17 residues. Only one count was recorded for this clone. Each replicate PCR on the sorted subsets used about 0.2 ug DNA (roughly 32,000 T cell genomes). TCRdb keeps only in-frame clones here, not all; method: immunoSEQ multiplex PCR. The table includes fewer than 2.5 million clones, 93% detected once. The rearrangement joins TRBV5-4 to TRBJ2-4, with 10 positions matching TRBD1. The sample was naive CD4+ T cells from PBMCs. The sample's subset: CD45RA+ positively selected. The clonotype originates from a man between 18 and 35 years old in good health. Some clones in this sample may be carry-over from other donors' samples. Here the CDR3 reads CASSLGGTGEWRNIQYF. The CDR3 DNA reads as TGTGCCAGCAGCTTGGGGGGGACAGGGGAATGGAGGAACATTCAGTACTTC.